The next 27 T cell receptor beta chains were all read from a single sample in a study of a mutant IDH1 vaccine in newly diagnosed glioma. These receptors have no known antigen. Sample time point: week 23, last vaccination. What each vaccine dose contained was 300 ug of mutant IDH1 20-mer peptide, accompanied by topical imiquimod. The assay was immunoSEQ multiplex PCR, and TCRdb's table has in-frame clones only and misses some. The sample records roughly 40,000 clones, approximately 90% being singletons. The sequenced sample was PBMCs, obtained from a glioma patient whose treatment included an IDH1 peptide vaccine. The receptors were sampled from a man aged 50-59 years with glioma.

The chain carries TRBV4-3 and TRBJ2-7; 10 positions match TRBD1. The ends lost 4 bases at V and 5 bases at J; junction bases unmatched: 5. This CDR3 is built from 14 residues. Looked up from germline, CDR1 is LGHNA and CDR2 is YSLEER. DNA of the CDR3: TGCGCCAGCAGCCTGCGGGACAGGGGAGACGAGCAGTACTTC. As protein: CASSLRDRGDEQYF.

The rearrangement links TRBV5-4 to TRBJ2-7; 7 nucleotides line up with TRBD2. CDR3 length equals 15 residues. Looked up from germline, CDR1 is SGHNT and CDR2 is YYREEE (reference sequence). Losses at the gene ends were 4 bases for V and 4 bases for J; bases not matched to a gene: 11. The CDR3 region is CASSPDGGGAYEQYF. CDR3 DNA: TGTGCCAGCAGCCCTGATGGGGGGGGAGCTTACGAGCAGTACTTC.

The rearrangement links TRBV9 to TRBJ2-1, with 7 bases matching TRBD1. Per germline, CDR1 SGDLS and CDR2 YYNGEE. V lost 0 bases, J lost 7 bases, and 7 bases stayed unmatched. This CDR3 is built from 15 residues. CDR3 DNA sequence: TGTGCCAGCAGCGTAGGAGGGGGCGTTGCGAATGAGCAGTTCTTC. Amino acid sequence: CASSVGGGVANEQFF.

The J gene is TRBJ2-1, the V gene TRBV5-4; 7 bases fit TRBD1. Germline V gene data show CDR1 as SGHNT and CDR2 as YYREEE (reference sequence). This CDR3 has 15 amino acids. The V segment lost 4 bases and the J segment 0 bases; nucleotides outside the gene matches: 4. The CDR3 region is CASSPTGSSYNEQFF. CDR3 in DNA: TGTGCCAGCAGCCCGACAGGGAGCTCCTACAATGAGCAGTTCTTC.

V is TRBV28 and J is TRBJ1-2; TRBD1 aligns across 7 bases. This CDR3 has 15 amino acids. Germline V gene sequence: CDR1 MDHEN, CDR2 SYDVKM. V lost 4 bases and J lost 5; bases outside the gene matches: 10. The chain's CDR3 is CASSSLTGRSYGYTF. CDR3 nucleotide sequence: TGTGCCAGCAGTTCCCTGACAGGGAGGAGTTATGGCTACACCTTC.

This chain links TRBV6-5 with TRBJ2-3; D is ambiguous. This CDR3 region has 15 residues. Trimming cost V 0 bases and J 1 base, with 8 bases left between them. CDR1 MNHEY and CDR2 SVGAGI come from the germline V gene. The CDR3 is CASSYSPDRTDTQYF. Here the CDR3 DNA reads TGTGCCAGCAGTTACTCTCCGGATCGCACAGATACGCAGTATTTT.

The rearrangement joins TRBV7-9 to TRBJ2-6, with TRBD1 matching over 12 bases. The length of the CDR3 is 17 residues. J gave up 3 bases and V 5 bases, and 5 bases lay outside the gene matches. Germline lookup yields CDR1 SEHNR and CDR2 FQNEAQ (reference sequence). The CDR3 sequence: CASSVGQGAFGANVLTF. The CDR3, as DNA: TGTGCCAGCAGCGTGGGACAGGGGGCTTTTGGGGCCAACGTCCTGACTTTC.

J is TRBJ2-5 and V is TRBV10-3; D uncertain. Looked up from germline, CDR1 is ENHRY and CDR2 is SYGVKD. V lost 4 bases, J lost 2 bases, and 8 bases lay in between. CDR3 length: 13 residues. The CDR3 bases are TGTGCCATCAGTGGACCGCAACAAGAGACCCAGTACTTC. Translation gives CAISGPQQETQYF.

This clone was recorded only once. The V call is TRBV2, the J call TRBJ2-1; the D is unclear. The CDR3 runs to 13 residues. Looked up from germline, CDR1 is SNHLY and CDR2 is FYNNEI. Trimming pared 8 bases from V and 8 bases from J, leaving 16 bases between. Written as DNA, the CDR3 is TGTGCCAGCGGATCTTCCCCCTTGGATGAGCAGTTCTTC. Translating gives CASGSSPLDEQFF.

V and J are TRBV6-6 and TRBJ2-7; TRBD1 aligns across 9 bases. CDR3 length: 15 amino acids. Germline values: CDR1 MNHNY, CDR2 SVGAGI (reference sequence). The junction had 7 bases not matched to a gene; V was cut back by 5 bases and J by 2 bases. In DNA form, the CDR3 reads TGTGCCAGCAGTACCGGGACAGGGTTCCCCTACGAGCAGTACTTC. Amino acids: CASSTGTGFPYEQYF.

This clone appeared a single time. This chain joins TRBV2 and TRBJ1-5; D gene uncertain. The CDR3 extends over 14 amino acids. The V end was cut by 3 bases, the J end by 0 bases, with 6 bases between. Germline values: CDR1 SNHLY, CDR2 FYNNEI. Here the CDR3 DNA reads TGTGCCAGCAGTGACTCAAATAGCAATCAGCCCCAGCATTTT. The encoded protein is CASSDSNSNQPQHF.

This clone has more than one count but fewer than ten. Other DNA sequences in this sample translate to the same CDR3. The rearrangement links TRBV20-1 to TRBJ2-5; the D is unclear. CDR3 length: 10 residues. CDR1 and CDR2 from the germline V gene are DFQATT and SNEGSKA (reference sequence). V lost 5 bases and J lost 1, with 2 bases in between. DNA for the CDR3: TGCAGTGCTGCCCAAGAGACCCAGTACTTC. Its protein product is CSAAQETQYF.

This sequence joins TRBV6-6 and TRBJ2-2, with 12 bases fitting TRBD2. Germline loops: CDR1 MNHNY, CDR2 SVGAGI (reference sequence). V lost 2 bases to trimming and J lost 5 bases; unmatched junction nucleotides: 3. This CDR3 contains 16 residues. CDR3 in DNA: TGTGCCAGCAGTTACCCCGGGACTAGCGGGACCGGGGAGCTGTTTTTT. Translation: CASSYPGTSGTGELFF.

CDR3 amino acids: CASSSGTGVHQPQHF. CDR3 in DNA: TGTGCCAGCAGCTCCGGGACAGGGGTTCATCAGCCCCAGCATTTT. V and J are TRBV7-2 and TRBJ1-5; the match to TRBD1 covers 10 bases. Germline lookup yields CDR1 SGHTA and CDR2 FQGNSA. V lost 4 bases to trimming and J lost 5 bases; unmatched junction nucleotides: 5. The CDR3 has 15 residues.

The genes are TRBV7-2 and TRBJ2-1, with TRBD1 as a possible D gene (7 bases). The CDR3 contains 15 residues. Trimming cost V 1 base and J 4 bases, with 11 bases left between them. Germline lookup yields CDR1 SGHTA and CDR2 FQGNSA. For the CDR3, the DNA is TGTGCCAGCAGCTTAGACAGGGGACTTTACAATGAGCAGTTCTTC. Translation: CASSLDRGLYNEQFF. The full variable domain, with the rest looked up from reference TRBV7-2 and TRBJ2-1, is GAGVSQSPSNKVTEKGKDVELRCDPISGHTALYWYRQSLGQGLEFLIYFQGNSAPDKSGLPSDRFSAERTGGSVSTLTIQRTQQEDSAVYLCASSLDRGLYNEQFFGPGTRLTVL.

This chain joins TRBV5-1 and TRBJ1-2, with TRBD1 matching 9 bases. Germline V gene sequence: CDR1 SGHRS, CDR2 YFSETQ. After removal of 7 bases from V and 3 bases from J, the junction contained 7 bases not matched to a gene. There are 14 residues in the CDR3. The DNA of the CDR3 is TGCGCCAGCGGATACGGACAGGGGCACTATGGCTACACCTTC. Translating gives CASGYGQGHYGYTF.

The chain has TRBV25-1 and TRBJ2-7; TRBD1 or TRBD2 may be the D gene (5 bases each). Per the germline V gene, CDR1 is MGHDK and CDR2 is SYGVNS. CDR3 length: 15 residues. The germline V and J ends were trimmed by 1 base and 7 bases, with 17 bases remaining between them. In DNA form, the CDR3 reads TGTGCCAGCAGTGAATCGAAGAGGGACCCTTGGGAGCAGTACTTC. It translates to CASSESKRDPWEQYF.

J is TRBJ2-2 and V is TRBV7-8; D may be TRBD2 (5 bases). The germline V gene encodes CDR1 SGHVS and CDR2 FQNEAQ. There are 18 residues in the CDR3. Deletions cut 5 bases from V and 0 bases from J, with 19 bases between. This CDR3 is CASSALLDLVANTGELFF. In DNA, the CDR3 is TGTGCCAGCAGCGCATTACTGGACTTGGTAGCGAACACCGGGGAGCTGTTTTTT.

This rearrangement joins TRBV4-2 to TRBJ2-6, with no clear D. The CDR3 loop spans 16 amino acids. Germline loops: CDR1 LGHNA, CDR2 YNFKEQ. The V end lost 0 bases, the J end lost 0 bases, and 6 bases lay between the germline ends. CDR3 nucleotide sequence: TGTGCCAGCAGCCAAGAGGGCGGCTCTGGGGCCAACGTCCTGACTTTC. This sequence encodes CASSQEGGSGANVLTF.

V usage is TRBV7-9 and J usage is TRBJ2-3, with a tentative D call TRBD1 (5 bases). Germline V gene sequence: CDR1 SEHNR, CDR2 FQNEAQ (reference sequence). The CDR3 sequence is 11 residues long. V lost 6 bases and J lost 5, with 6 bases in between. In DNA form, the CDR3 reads TGTGCCAGCAGGGGGCAAGATACGCAGTATTTT. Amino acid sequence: CASRGQDTQYF.

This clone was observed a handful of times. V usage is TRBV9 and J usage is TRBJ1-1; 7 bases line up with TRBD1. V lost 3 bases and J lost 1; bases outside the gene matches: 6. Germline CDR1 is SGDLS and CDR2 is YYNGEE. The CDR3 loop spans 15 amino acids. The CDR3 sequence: CASSADRVANTEAFF. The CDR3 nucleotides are TGTGCCAGCAGCGCAGACAGGGTAGCGAACACTGAAGCTTTCTTT.

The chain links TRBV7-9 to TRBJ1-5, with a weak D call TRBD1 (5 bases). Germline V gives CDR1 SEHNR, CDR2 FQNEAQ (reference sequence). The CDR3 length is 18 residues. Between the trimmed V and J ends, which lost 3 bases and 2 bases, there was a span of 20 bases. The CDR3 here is CASSLTLGLSRGNQPQHF. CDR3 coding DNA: TGTGCCAGCAGCTTGACCCTTGGACTCAGCAGGGGCAATCAGCCCCAGCATTTT.

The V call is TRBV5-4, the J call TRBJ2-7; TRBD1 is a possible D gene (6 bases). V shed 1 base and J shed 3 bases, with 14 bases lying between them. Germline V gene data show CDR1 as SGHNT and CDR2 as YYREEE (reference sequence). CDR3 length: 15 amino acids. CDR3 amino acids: CASSLRVGRGYEQYF. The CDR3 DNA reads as TGTGCCAGCAGCTTGAGAGTAGGCAGGGGCTACGAGCAGTACTTC.

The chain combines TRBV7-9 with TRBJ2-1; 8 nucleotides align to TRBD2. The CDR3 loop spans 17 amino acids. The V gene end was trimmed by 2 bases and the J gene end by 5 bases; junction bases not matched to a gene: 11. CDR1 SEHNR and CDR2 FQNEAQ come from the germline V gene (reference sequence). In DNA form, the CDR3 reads TGTGCCAGCAGCTTAAAACCCAGGGCGGGGGGTAACAATGAGCAGTTCTTC. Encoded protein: CASSLKPRAGGNNEQFF.

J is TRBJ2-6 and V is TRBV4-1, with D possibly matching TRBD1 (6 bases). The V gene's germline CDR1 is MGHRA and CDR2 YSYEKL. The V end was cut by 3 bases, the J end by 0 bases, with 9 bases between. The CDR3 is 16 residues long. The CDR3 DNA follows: TGCGCCAGCAGCCAGAAACAGGGCTCTGGGGCCAACGTCCTGACTTTC. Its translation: CASSQKQGSGANVLTF.

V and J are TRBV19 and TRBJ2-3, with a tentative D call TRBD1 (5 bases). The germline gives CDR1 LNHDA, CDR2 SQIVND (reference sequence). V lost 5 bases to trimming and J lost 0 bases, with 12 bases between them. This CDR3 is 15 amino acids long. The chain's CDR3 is CASSPAGMSTDTQYF. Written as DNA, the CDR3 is TGTGCCAGTAGTCCGGCAGGGATGAGCACAGATACGCAGTATTTT.

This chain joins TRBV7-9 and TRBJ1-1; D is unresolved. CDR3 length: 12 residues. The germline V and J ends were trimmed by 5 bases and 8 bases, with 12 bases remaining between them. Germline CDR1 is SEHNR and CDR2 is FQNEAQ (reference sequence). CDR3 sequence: CASSTLGIEAFF. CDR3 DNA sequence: TGTGCCAGCAGCACCCTGGGTATAGAAGCTTTCTTT.